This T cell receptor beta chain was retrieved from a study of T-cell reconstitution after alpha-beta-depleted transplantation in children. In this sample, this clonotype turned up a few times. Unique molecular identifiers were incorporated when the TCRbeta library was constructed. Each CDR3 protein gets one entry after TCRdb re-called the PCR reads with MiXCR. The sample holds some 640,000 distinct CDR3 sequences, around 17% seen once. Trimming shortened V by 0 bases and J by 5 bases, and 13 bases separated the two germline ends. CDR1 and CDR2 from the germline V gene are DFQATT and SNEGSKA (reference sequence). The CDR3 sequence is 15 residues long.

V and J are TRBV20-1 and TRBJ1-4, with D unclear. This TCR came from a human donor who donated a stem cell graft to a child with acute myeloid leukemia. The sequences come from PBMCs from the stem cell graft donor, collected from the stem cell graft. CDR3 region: CSARDSRGPNEKLFF. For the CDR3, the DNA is TGCAGTGCTAGAGATAGCCGAGGCCCGAATGAAAAACTGTTTTTT.